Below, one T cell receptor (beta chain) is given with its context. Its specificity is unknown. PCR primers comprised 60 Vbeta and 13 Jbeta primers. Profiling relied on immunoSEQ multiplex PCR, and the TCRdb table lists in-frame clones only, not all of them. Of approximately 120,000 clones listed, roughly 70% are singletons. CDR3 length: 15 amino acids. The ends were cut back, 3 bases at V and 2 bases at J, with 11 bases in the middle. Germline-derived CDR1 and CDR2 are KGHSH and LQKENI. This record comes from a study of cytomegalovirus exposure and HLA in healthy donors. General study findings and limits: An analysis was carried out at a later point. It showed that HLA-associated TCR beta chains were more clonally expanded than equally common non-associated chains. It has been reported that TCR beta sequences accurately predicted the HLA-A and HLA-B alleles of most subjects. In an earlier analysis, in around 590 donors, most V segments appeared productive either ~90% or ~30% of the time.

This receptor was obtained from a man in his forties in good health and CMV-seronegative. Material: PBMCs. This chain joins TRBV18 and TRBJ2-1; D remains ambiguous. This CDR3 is CASSPMQSAYNEQFF. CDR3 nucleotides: TGTGCCAGCTCACCCATGCAGTCTGCCTACAATGAGCAGTTCTTC.